These T cell receptor beta chains were read from a single sample in a study of blood T cell repertoires in COVID-19. Libraries were prepared by immunoSEQ multiplex PCR; TCRdb keeps only in-frame clonotypes and omits some of them. The repertoire holds 95,000 or so clones, with about four fifths as singletons. The specimen sequenced was peripheral blood. Receptor source: a man aged 80 or over with COVID-19, enrolled during active disease. The CDR3 runs from the conserved cysteine through the conserved F or W. Each record gives: J gene, D gene, clone size, V gene, CDR3 protein, CDR3 DNA. The D gene is left open where the match is weak. Clone size is shown for a subset of rows, as once, few, many or a class of expanded clone.

>TRBJ2-1|TRBD2|NA|TRBV19
CASKRDSYNEQFF
TGTGCCAGTAAGCGGGACTCCTACAATGAGCAGTTCTTC
>TRBJ1-4|TRBD1|NA|TRBV5-5
CASSSGQGGEKLFF
TGTGCCAGCAGCTCGGGACAGGGTGGTGAAAAACTGTTTTTT
>TRBJ1-5|TRBD1|NA|TRBV23-1
CASTPGTGYENGNQPQHF
TGCGCCAGCACTCCAGGGACAGGGTATGAGAATGGCAATCAGCCCCAGCATTTT
>TRBJ1-4|TRBD1|NA|TRBV5-1
CASSLEAGGKLFF
TGCGCCAGCAGCTTGGAGGCAGGGGGAAAACTGTTTTTT
>TRBJ1-1|TRBD1|NA|TRBV6-5
CASSSTGGTKAFF
TGTGCCAGCAGTTCGACAGGGGGGACGAAAGCTTTCTTT
>TRBJ1-4|NA|NA|TRBV30
CAWSILPGNEKLFF
TGTGCCTGGAGTATACTACCAGGGAATGAAAAACTGTTTTTT
>TRBJ1-1|TRBD1|NA|TRBV6-5
CASLFHTGATEAFF
TGTGCCAGCCTCTTCCATACAGGGGCCACTGAAGCTTTCTTT
>TRBJ2-7|NA|NA|TRBV9
CASSVGPAEFYEQYF
TGTGCCAGCAGCGTAGGGCCAGCGGAGTTCTACGAGCAGTACTTC
>TRBJ1-2|NA|NA|TRBV5-1
CASSLGQYGYTF
TGCGCCAGCAGCTTAGGACAGTATGGCTACACCTTC
>TRBJ1-1|TRBD1|NA|TRBV28
CASSRYGTGPMNTEAFF
TGTGCCAGCAGCCGGTACGGGACAGGACCTATGAACACTGAAGCTTTCTTT
>TRBJ2-1|NA|many|TRBV7-2
CASSLAIGSSQFF
TGTGCCAGCAGCTTAGCGATCGGGTCGAGCCAGTTCTTC
>TRBJ1-2|NA|NA|TRBV18
CASSPSSDPENTF
TGTGCCAGCTCACCATCTAGCGACCCGGAGAACACCTTC
>TRBJ1-2|NA|few|TRBV6-2/TRBV6-3
CASSRLLEAQGYTF
TGTGCCAGCAGCCGTTTGCTAGAGGCTCAAGGCTACACCTTC
>TRBJ1-2|NA|NA|TRBV14
CASSQTVYGYTF
TGTGCCAGCAGCCAGACAGTCTATGGCTACACCTTC
>TRBJ1-2|TRBD1|NA|TRBV9
CASSVGTGIGYTF
TGTGCCAGCAGCGTAGGGACAGGGATTGGCTACACCTTC
>TRBJ2-7|TRBD2|NA|TRBV19
CASSRTSGGPYEQYF
TGTGCCAGTAGTAGGACTAGCGGCGGACCCTACGAGCAGTACTTC
>TRBJ1-6|TRBD1|once|TRBV7-2
CASSFLDRDNSPLHF
TGTGCCAGCAGCTTTTTGGACAGGGATAATTCACCCCTCCACTTT
>TRBJ1-5|NA|NA|TRBV2
CASSENHRHNQPQHF
TGTGCCAGCAGTGAGAATCACAGACACAATCAGCCCCAGCATTTT
>TRBJ2-7|NA|NA|TRBV5-8
CASHDRSYEQYF
TGTGCCAGCCACGACAGGTCCTACGAGCAGTACTTC
>TRBJ1-6|NA|NA|TRBV5-5
CASSPLTGRGSPLHF
TGTGCCAGCAGCCCTTTGACAGGACGGGGTTCACCCCTCCACTTT
>TRBJ2-7|TRBD1|NA|TRBV27
CASSPDRDSSYEQYF
TGTGCCAGCAGTCCTGACAGGGATAGCTCCTACGAGCAGTACTTC
>TRBJ1-1|NA|once|TRBV12-3/TRBV12-4
CASRRMELTEAFF
TGTGCCAGCAGACGGATGGAGCTCACTGAAGCTTTCTTT
>TRBJ2-5|NA|once|TRBV9
CASSRAGQETQYF
TGTGCCAGCAGCAGAGCGGGCCAAGAGACCCAGTACTTC
>TRBJ1-2|NA|NA|TRBV29-1
CSVPSGGGGYTF
TGCAGCGTCCCCTCAGGAGGCGGCGGCTACACCTTC
>TRBJ2-2|TRBD2|NA|TRBV4-1
CASSQFVGTSDGTGELFF
TGCGCCAGCAGCCAATTTGTCGGGACTAGCGATGGGACCGGGGAGCTGTTTTTT
>TRBJ1-2|NA|NA|TRBV4-2
CASSQQLDRSKYGYTF
TGTGCCAGCAGCCAACAATTGGACAGATCGAAGTATGGCTACACCTTC
>TRBJ2-2|NA|NA|TRBV24-1
CATSDPDWAGFTGELFF
TGTGCCACCAGTGACCCCGACTGGGCGGGGTTCACCGGGGAGCTGTTTTTT
>TRBJ2-3|TRBD1|NA|TRBV18
CASSPGTGNTDTQYF
TGTGCCAGCTCCCCCGGGACAGGGAACACAGATACGCAGTATTTT
>TRBJ1-1|NA|few|TRBV10-3
CAISAVMNTEAFF
TGTGCCATCAGTGCGGTCATGAACACTGAAGCTTTCTTT
>TRBJ2-3|TRBD2|few|TRBV18
CASSPTNYGGAADTQYF
TGTGCCAGCTCACCGACAAACTACGGGGGGGCCGCAGATACGCAGTATTTT
>TRBJ1-1|NA|NA|TRBV14
CASSVRGNTEAFF
TGTGCCAGCAGCGTCAGGGGGAACACTGAAGCTTTCTTT
>TRBJ2-7|TRBD2|NA|TRBV5-1
CASKLAGGEQYF
TGCGCCAGCAAACTAGCGGGAGGCGAGCAGTACTTC
>TRBJ2-7|NA|NA|TRBV7-6
CASSLAEGSEQYF
TGTGCCAGCAGCTTAGCGGAGGGATCCGAGCAGTACTTC
>TRBJ2-7|NA|NA|TRBV9
CASSVSASSYEQYF
TGTGCCAGCAGCGTTAGCGCGAGCTCCTACGAGCAGTACTTC
>TRBJ1-6|TRBD1|NA|TRBV2
CASSEAGTGTSPLHF
TGTGCCAGCAGTGAAGCCGGGACAGGCACTTCACCCCTCCACTTT
>TRBJ1-2|NA|once|TRBV15
CATSRGEGGLRYTF
TGTGCCACCAGCAGAGGGGAGGGGGGCTTGCGGTACACCTTC
>TRBJ1-5|TRBD1|NA|TRBV6-2/TRBV6-3
CASSYNIGTGNNQPQHF
TGTGCCAGCAGTTACAACATCGGGACAGGGAACAATCAGCCCCAGCATTTT
>TRBJ1-1|NA|medium-sized|TRBV19
CASREGGYRVTEAFF
TGTGCCAGTCGAGAAGGAGGGTATCGGGTCACTGAAGCTTTCTTT
>TRBJ2-3|NA|few|TRBV6-1
CASSARQRGGASTDTQYF
TGTGCCAGCAGTGCTAGACAGAGGGGGGGGGCTTCCACAGATACGCAGTATTTT
>TRBJ1-2|TRBD1|NA|TRBV7-9
CASSSTTGGYGYTF
TGTGCCAGCAGCTCAACCACAGGGGGCTATGGCTACACCTTC
>TRBJ1-1|NA|NA|TRBV2
CASSFLSRNTEAFF
TGTGCCAGCAGTTTCCTTTCCAGGAACACTGAAGCTTTCTTT
>TRBJ2-6|NA|NA|TRBV5-1
CASSLYEPGANVLTF
TGCGCCAGCAGCTTGTATGAGCCTGGGGCCAACGTCCTGACTTTC
>TRBJ2-7|TRBD1|NA|TRBV27
CASSNTGVSYEQYF
TGTGCCAGCAGTAATACAGGGGTCTCGTACGAGCAGTACTTC
>TRBJ1-2|TRBD1|few|TRBV5-1
CASSSGQGTYGYTF
TGCGCCAGCAGCTCGGGACAGGGGACCTATGGCTACACCTTC
>TRBJ1-5|NA|NA|TRBV7-9
CASSLGESQPQHF
TGTGCCAGCAGCTTAGGAGAAAGTCAGCCCCAGCATTTT
>TRBJ2-1|TRBD1|NA|TRBV3-1/TRBV3-2
CASSPGQGRWNEQFF
TGTGCCAGCAGCCCTGGACAGGGTCGATGGAATGAGCAGTTCTTC
>TRBJ2-7|TRBD1|NA|TRBV10-3
CAISEADRGSAYEQYF
TGTGCCATCAGTGAGGCAGACAGGGGTTCAGCTTACGAGCAGTACTTC
>TRBJ1-1|NA|few|TRBV19
CASSSNRGTEAFF
TGTGCCAGTTCCTCCAACCGGGGGACTGAAGCTTTCTTT
>TRBJ2-1|TRBD2|NA|TRBV11-3
CASSLGLSGRWSEQFF
TGTGCCAGCAGCTTAGGTCTCAGCGGGAGATGGTCCGAGCAGTTCTTC
>TRBJ1-2|NA|NA|TRBV7-8
CASSPTSVGGYGYTF
TGTGCCAGCAGCCCAACAAGTGTCGGGGGCTATGGCTACACCTTC